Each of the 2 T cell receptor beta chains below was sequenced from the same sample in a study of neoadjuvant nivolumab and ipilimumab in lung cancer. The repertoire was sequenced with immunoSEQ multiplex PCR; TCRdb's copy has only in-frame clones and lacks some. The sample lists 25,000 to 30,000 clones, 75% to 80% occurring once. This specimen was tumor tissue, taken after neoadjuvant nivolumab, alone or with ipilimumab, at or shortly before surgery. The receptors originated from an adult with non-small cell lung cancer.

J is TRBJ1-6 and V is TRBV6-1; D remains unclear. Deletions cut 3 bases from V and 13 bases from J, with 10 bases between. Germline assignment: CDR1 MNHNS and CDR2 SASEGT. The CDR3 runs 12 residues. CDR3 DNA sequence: TGTGCCAGCAGTGACAGGTGGTCTCCCCTCCACTTT. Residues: CASSDRWSPLHF.

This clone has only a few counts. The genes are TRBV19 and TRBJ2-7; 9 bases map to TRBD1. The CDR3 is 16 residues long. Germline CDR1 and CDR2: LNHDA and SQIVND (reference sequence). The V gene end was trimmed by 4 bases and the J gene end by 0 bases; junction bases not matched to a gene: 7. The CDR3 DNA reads TGTGCCAGTAGTACCGTTGGACAGGGGAGCTCCTACGAGCAGTACTTC. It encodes CASSTVGQGSSYEQYF. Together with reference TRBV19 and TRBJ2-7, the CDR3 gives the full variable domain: DGGITQSPKYLFRKEGQNVTLSCEQNLNHDAMYWYRQDPGQGLRLIYYSQIVNDFQKGDIAEGYSVSREKKESFPLTVTSAQKNPTAFYLCASSTVGQGSSYEQYFGPGTRLTVT.